Sequencing of this T cell receptor beta chain was carried out in a study of radiotherapy plus CTLA-4 blockade in lung cancer. Turning to the study itself: Disease control was achieved by 31% of patients, and objective responses by 18%.

Some clones are missing from TCRdb's copy, which holds only in-frame ones; the method was immunoSEQ multiplex PCR. The table has 55,000 to 80,000 clones, 77% seen once. Findings of the study overall: The authors reported that early blood T cell clone dynamics, with interferon-beta, best predicted response. In blood, TCR clones derived from the tumor expanded after radiotherapy plus ipilimumab.

The CDR3 totals 13 residues. Germline CDR1 is MNHEY and CDR2 is SVGAGI. Trimming removed 5 bases at V and 8 bases at J, with 10 bases between. Focal radiation was given together with CTLA-4 blockade (ipilimumab) to patients with chemo-refractory metastatic non-small-cell lung cancer. Worth noting for this clone: Antigen unknown.

The chain combines TRBV6-5 with TRBJ1-6, with D perhaps TRBD1 (6 bases). The starting material was peripheral blood, obtained from a patient treated with radiotherapy plus ipilimumab. This sequence was found in a human donor with non-small cell lung cancer who had a complete response to radiotherapy plus ipilimumab. The CDR3 spells CASSVWTDSPLHF. In DNA form, the CDR3 reads TGTGCCAGCAGTGTATGGACAGATTCACCCCTCCACTTT.